The rows below give T cell receptor beta chains drawn from one sample of a study of cytomegalovirus exposure and HLA in healthy donors. Here immunoSEQ multiplex PCR was the method, and the copy in TCRdb shows in-frame clones only, minus some. The top ten clones hold roughly 3% of a sample with 120,000 to 150,000 clones, roughly nine tenths of them seen once. The material sequenced was PBMCs. The origin of the receptors is a man aged 18-30 years in good health and CMV-seronegative. The CDR3 runs from the conserved cysteine through the conserved F or W. A D gene is named only where the DNA matches it firmly. Clone size is shown for a subset of rows, as once, few, many or a class of expanded clone.

>TRBV9|NA|TRBJ1-5|15|NA
TGTGCCAGCAGCGTAGGGAGCAATAGCAATCAGCCCCAGCATTTT
CASSVGSNSNQPQHF
>TRBV7-2|NA|TRBJ2-1|16|TRBD1
TGTGCCAGCAGCTCCCCGCGCACAGGGGGCTTGAATGAGCAGTTCTTC
CASSSPRTGGLNEQFF
>TRBV2|NA|TRBJ1-2|14|NA
TGTGCCAGTAGAGGTCGGGACACCTGGGGAGGCTACACCTTC
CASRGRDTWGGYTF
>TRBV7-7|NA|TRBJ2-5|15|TRBD2
TGTGCCAGCAGCCTCGATCCGGGGGGGACAGAGACCCAGTACTTC
CASSLDPGGTETQYF
>TRBV9|NA|TRBJ2-5|15|NA
TGTGCCAGCAGCGTTTACGGGAGCCCACAAGAGACCCAGTACTTC
CASSVYGSPQETQYF
>TRBV4-1|NA|TRBJ2-6|18|TRBD1
TGCGCCAGCAGCCCCAGTTCTCAGGGGGCTTCGGGGGCCAACGTCCTGACTTTC
CASSPSSQGASGANVLTF
>TRBV27|once|TRBJ2-3|15|TRBD2
TGTGCCAGCAGACCAGTAGCGGGAGCACCCGATACGCAGTATTTT
CASRPVAGAPDTQYF
>TRBV6-5|once|TRBJ2-3|13|NA
TGTGCCAGCAGTCGTCCTAGTGGATATACGCAGTATTTT
CASSRPSGYTQYF
>TRBV19|NA|TRBJ2-1|13|TRBD2
TGTGCCAGCGCCGACGGGGGGTACAATGAGCAGTTCTTC
CASADGGYNEQFF
>TRBV29-1|NA|TRBJ1-2|12|NA
TGCAGCGTTGACTCGGTCCAATATGGCTACACCTTC
CSVDSVQYGYTF
>TRBV4-1|NA|TRBJ2-3|17|NA
TGCGCCAGCAGCCAAGAAGGGAGCGGGACACGCACAGATACGCAGTATTTT
CASSQEGSGTRTDTQYF
>TRBV6-6|NA|TRBJ2-7|15|TRBD1
TGTGCCAGCAGTTATTGGGGGACAGAGGGACACGAGCAGTACTTC
CASSYWGTEGHEQYF
>TRBV7-7|NA|TRBJ1-1|15|NA
TGTGCCAGCAGCCACCGGACAGAGCTGAACACTGAAGCTTTCTTT
CASSHRTELNTEAFF
>TRBV9|NA|TRBJ2-1|16|TRBD2
TGTGCCAGCAGCGTAGAGGGTGGGAGGGCCTACAATGAGCAGTTCTTC
CASSVEGGRAYNEQFF
>TRBV2|NA|TRBJ2-3|15|NA
TGTGCCAGCAGAATTGGGAGAGCCCGTACAGATACGCAGTATTTT
CASRIGRARTDTQYF
>TRBV7-6|NA|TRBJ2-1|15|TRBD1
TGTGCCAGCAGCTTGGGACAGCTACCCTACAATGAGCAGTTCTTC
CASSLGQLPYNEQFF
>TRBV28|NA|TRBJ2-5|14|NA
TGTGCCAGCAGTTGGCCGGGAGTCAAAGAGACCCAGTACTTC
CASSWPGVKETQYF
>TRBV5-1|few|TRBJ2-7|13|NA
TGCGCCAGCAGCTTTGTCCGGGACTCCGAGCAGTACTTC
CASSFVRDSEQYF
>TRBV7-8|NA|TRBJ1-1|16|NA
TGTGCCAGCAGCTTAGGTGTGACAGCACGAAACACTGAAGCTTTCTTT
CASSLGVTARNTEAFF
>TRBV13|NA|TRBJ2-3|17|TRBD2
TGTGCCAGCAGCTTAGGGGGTCTGGGGACTAGCCCAGATACGCAGTATTTT
CASSLGGLGTSPDTQYF
>TRBV25-1|NA|TRBJ2-3|16|TRBD1
TGTGCCAGCAGGGCCCGGACAGGGGTCGGCACAGATACGCAGTATTTT
CASRARTGVGTDTQYF
>TRBV28|few|TRBJ1-2|12|NA
TGTGCCAGCAGTGAACCGGGACTCAACGTTTCCTTC
CASSEPGLNVSF
>TRBV11-3|NA|TRBJ2-1|15|TRBD2
TGTGCCAGCAGCAGAGGGACTAGCGGTTACAATGAGCAGTTCTTC
CASSRGTSGYNEQFF